This T cell receptor beta chain stems from a study of blood T cells in healthy people across ages. Study-level background: Capturing about one barcoded beta molecule per two T cells was achieved by template switching. Study-level results: Unsorted PBMCs blocked a conclusive comparison of naive and antigen-experienced cells. Age showed a roughly linear inverse relationship with TCR beta diversity per million T cells.

A few counts support this clonotype. Its target is unknown. Together with a sample-barcoded 5' primer, a J-beta primer mix was included in a second PCR lasting roughly 6 to 12 cycles. TCRdb re-derived calls from the 5' RACE reads in MiXCR, one entry per CDR3 protein. The data show some 1.5 million distinct CDR3 sequences, with approximately 43% seen just once and around 4% held by the top ten. No fewer than 5 micrograms of total RNA were isolated from every sample. V lost 9 bases and J lost 3, with 15 bases in between. CDR1 MNHNS and CDR2 SASEGT come from the germline V gene. The CDR3 is 13 amino acids.

Sequenced material: blood. The TCR originated in a woman between 18 and 30 years old in good health. The chain is built from TRBV6-1 and TRBJ2-7; D might be TRBD1 (6 bases). The CDR3 loop is CASNRASDYEQYF. As DNA, the CDR3 is TGTGCCAGTAACAGGGCTTCGGACTACGAGCAGTACTTC.